This TCR beta chain came from a study of blood T cell repertoires in COVID-19. Study-wide background: COVID-19 samples collected from the United States, Italy and Spain covered acute and convalescent phases.

There are 14 residues in the CDR3. V dropped 5 bases and J dropped 3 bases, with 12 bases sitting between them. The germline CDR1 and CDR2 sequences are MNHEY and SVGAGI. Authors' processing steps: From reference gene primer amplification, estimates of nucleated cell counts were derived. TCRdb keeps only in-frame clones here, not all; method: immunoSEQ multiplex PCR. V, J and clone size are those of that table, while D and trimming were read from the DNA. This table has around 27,000 clones, more than 80% appearing once. The specimen was peripheral blood. The sequence was obtained from a man in his sixties with acute or convalescent COVID-19. The rearrangement links TRBV6-5 to TRBJ2-3, with D possibly TRBD1 on 6 matching bases. The CDR3 loop reads CASSMTGATDTQYF. CDR3 nucleotide sequence: TGTGCCAGCAGTATGACAGGTGCAACAGATACGCAGTATTTT.